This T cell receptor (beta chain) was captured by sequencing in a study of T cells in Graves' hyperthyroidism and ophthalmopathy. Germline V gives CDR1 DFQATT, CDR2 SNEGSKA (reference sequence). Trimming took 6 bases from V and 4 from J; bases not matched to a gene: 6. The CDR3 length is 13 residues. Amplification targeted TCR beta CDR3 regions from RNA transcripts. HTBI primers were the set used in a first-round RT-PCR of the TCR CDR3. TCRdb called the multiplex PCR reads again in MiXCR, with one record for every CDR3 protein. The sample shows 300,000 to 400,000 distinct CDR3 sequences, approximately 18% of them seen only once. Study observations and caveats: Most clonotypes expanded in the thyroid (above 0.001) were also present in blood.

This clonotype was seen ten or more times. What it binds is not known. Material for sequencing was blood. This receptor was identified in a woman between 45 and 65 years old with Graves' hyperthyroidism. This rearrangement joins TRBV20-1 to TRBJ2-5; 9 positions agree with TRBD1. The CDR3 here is CSANTGGGETQYF. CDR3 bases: TGCAGTGCCAACACAGGGGGCGGAGAGACCCAGTACTTC.